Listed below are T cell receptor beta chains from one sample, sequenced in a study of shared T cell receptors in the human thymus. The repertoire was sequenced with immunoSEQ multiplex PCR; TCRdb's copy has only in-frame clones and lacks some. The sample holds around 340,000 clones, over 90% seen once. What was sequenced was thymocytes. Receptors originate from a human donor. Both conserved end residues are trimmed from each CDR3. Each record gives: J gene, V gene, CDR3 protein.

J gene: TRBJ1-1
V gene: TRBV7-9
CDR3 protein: ASSLYQNTEAF

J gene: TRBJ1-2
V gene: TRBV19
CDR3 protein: ASSMRQVDYGYT

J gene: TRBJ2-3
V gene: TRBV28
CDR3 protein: ASSLCGRFLFTDTQY

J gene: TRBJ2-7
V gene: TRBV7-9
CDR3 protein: ASSTVYEQY

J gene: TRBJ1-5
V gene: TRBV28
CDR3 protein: ASRSREHLYSNQPQH

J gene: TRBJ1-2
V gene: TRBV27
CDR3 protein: ASSSRDRGEGYT

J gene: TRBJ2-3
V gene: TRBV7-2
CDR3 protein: ASSPKSSGSTSTDTQY

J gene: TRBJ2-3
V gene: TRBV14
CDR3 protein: ASQGLAGSNTQY

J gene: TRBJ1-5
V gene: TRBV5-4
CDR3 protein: ASSQVRSRNQPQH

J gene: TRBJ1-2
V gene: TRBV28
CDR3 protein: ASSLVKPDYGYT

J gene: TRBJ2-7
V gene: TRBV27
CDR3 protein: ASSTTGGEQY

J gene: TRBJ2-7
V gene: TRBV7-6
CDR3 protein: ASSLAGLNYEQY

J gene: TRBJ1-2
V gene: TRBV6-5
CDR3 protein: ASRLGQGNGGYT

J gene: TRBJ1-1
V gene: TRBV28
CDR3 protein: ASSQPGQKMNTEAF

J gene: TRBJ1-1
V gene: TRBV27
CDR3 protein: ASSSRGPTEAF

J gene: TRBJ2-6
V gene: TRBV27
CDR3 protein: ASSRSGLVHVLT

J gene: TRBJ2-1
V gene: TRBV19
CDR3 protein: ASSFRSGRGDEQF

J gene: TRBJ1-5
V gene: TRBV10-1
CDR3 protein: ASSVRGRLINQPQH

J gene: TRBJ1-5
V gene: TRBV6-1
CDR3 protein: ASTLRRDQPQH

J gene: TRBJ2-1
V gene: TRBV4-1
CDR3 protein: ASSQDGGPSGRHNEQF

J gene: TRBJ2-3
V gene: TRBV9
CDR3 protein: ASSGLAGGPGTDTQY

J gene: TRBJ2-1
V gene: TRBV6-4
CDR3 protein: ASSERGIDEQF